The clone carrying this T cell receptor beta chain has a count of ten or more. Antigen: not known. The data stem from a study of T-cell reconstitution after alpha-beta-depleted transplantation in children. Preparation of the TCRbeta library involved a method that used unique molecular identifiers. MiXCR, run by TCRdb on the PCR reads, gives a single entry per CDR3 protein. The sample has about 110,000 distinct CDR3 sequences, 5.5% to 7% seen once; the top ten hold around 23%. CDR1 and CDR2 (germline): SNHLY, FYNNEI. The V end lost 1 base, the J end lost 2 bases, and 6 bases lay between the germline ends. The CDR3 runs to 14 residues. Study conclusions and caveats: Fresh T-cell production supplied most of the T-cell counts and diversity seen one year after transplant. Expanded graft clones numbering several hundred reportedly gave rise to alpha-beta T cells about two months after transplant.

The sequence was collected from a male patient between 2 and 9 years old who had a stem cell transplant for acute lymphoblastic leukemia, so the T cells may come from the graft donor. J is TRBJ1-3 and V is TRBV2; D is ambiguous. The source material was PBMCs, mostly from graft donor cells, sampled 360 days after TCRalphabeta/CD19-depleted stem cell transplant. The CDR3 region has the DNA TGTGCCAGCAGTGAAGGGGGAACTGGAAACACCATATATTTT. Residues: CASSEGGTGNTIYF.